The clone carrying this T cell receptor beta chain showed up just once. Its cognate antigen is unknown. The sample originates from a study of T cell responses to AZD1222 COVID-19 vaccine. This table comes from immunoSEQ multiplex PCR, and its TCRdb copy is limited to in-frame clones, with some not included. The table records about 75,000 clones, around 88% of them present only once. Germline V CDR1 and CDR2: SGHAT, FQNNGV. The J segment lost 1 base and the V segment lost 3 bases, leaving 3 bases of the junction unmatched. CDR3 length: 15 residues. Findings of the study overall: Spike-specific TCR breadth and depth were elevated following two AZD1222 doses. The study identified only five or six AZD1222 recipients as seropositive at baseline. The study reported that nearly half of spike-specific TCRs target unmutated variant regions. Distributed over spike, vaccine-associated CD4 TCRs predominated at 160-218 and 743-854.

The TCR comes from an adult who received the MenACWY meningococcal vaccine as a control. The source material was peripheral blood, sampled 28 days after the second dose of the MenACWY control vaccine. This sequence joins TRBV11-2 and TRBJ2-5; TRBD2 aligns across 9 bases. Written as DNA, the CDR3 is TGTGCCAGCAGCTTGCTGACTAGCGGCCAAGAGACCCAGTACTTC. Protein sequence: CASSLLTSGQETQYF.